This T cell receptor (beta chain) derives from a study of cytomegalovirus exposure and HLA in healthy donors. General study results and limits: Follow-up analysis found HLA locus-dependent TCR association rates, highest for DRB1 and lowest for HLA-C. The productive fraction for most TCR beta V segments was about 87% or about 30% in an earlier analysis.

Researchers ran the PCR with 60 Vbeta and 13 Jbeta primers. Using immunoSEQ multiplex PCR, the repertoire was profiled, and TCRdb retains in-frame clones only, with some absent. The repertoire holds over 150,000 clones, with 82% as singletons. About this clone: Antigen unknown.

The sequence was obtained from a woman between 50 and 59 years old in good health and CMV-seropositive. The sequenced material came from PBMCs.

The CDR3 region is CASSHLGHENTEAFF. In DNA, the CDR3 is TGTGCCAGCAGCCACCTGGGACACGAGAACACTGAAGCTTTCTTT. The chain couples TRBV14 to TRBJ1-1; D possibly corresponds to TRBD1 (6 bases). Germline V CDR1 and CDR2: SGHDN, FVKESK. The germline V and J ends were trimmed by 3 bases and 1 base, with 12 bases remaining between them. The CDR3 runs to 15 residues.